Presented here are 16 T cell receptor beta chains from one specimen sequenced in a study of beta chain features in type 1 diabetes. Every isolated RNA sample was fully reverse transcribed, so sequencing captured expressed TCRB transcripts. Sequenced by immunoSEQ multiplex PCR; TCRdb stores in-frame clones only, minus some. The table lists about 300,000 clones, roughly 8% of them singletons, with more than 0.8% in the top ten. What was sequenced was central memory CD4+ T cells from blood. The receptors were gathered from a woman in her late teens or twenties in good health.

The chain uses TRBV4-1 and TRBJ2-1, with 9 bases aligning to TRBD2. The ends lost 3 bases at V and 0 bases at J; junction bases unmatched: 3. Germline-derived CDR1 and CDR2 are MGHRA and YSYEKL. The CDR3 sequence is 16 residues long. CDR3 sequence: CASSHRAGGSYNEQFF. The CDR3 DNA reads TGCGCCAGCAGCCACCGAGCGGGGGGCTCCTACAATGAGCAGTTCTTC.

This clone was counted a few times. This specimen includes other DNA sequences encoding the same CDR3. CDR3: CASSRDSSYNEQFF. The CDR3 DNA sequence: TGTGCCAGCAGCCGGGACAGCTCCTACAATGAGCAGTTCTTC. This sequence joins TRBV7-3 and TRBJ2-1; 7 bases are shared with TRBD1. This CDR3 is built from 14 residues. The V segment lost 5 bases and the J segment 0 bases; nucleotides outside the gene matches: 1. Germline assignment: CDR1 SGHTA and CDR2 FQGTGA.

The sample holds a few counts of this clone. This chain connects TRBV6-5 to TRBJ2-7; D gene unclear. Germline lookup yields CDR1 MNHEY and CDR2 SVGAGI. CDR3 size: 11 residues. V dropped 2 bases and J dropped 3 bases, with 2 bases sitting between them. The CDR3 protein is CASSYDYEQYF. The CDR3 DNA follows: TGTGCCAGCAGTTACGACTACGAGCAGTACTTC.

The chain combines TRBV6-1 with TRBJ2-5; the D call may be TRBD1 or TRBD2 (5 bases each). V was shortened by 7 bases and J by 5 bases, with 17 bases between the two germline ends. The CDR3 consists of 14 residues. The germline gives CDR1 MNHNS, CDR2 SASEGT. In DNA form, the CDR3 reads TGTGCCAGCAAACCGGGGACCGGGTGGGAGACCCAGTACTTC. Its translation is CASKPGTGWETQYF.

This chain links TRBV4-3 with TRBJ2-1; 14 bases are shared with TRBD2. The CDR3 runs 17 residues. Germline CDR1 is LGHNA and CDR2 is YSLEER. J lost 4 bases, V lost 2 bases, and 4 bases had no gene match. Written as DNA, the CDR3 is TGCGCCAGCAGCCAAACCGGGACTAGCGGGAGTTACAATGAGCAGTTCTTC. Residues: CASSQTGTSGSYNEQFF.

The V gene is TRBV4-2, the J gene TRBJ1-2; D uncertain. V was trimmed by 0 bases and J by 7 bases, leaving 15 bases between them. In germline, CDR1 is LGHNA, CDR2 YNFKEQ. The CDR3 loop spans 15 amino acids. The CDR3 loop reads CASSQDSRVWGGYTF. For the CDR3, the DNA is TGTGCCAGCAGCCAAGACTCGAGGGTTTGGGGTGGCTACACCTTC.

This sequence joins TRBV18 and TRBJ1-1; D is unclear. The CDR3 consists of 14 residues. V dropped 0 bases and J dropped 1 base, with 6 bases sitting between them. Germline V CDR1 and CDR2: KGHSH, LQKENI. The CDR3 nucleotides read TGTGCCAGCTCACCACCGCACGAGAACACTGAAGCTTTCTTT. This sequence encodes CASSPPHENTEAFF.

This clone came up a few times. The rearrangement joins TRBV7-9 to TRBJ2-2; D is ambiguous. Germline loops: CDR1 SEHNR, CDR2 FQNEAQ (reference sequence). The CDR3 length is 15 residues. The V and J ends lost 5 bases and 2 bases respectively, with 12 bases between them. CDR3 DNA sequence: TGTGCCAGCAGCCCTAGGCTAGGTAACACCGGGGAGCTGTTTTTT. Translation: CASSPRLGNTGELFF.

The CDR3 sequence: CASSPSPFDYGYTF. The CDR3 DNA sequence: TGTGCCAGCTCACCTTCACCCTTTGACTATGGCTACACCTTC. This rearrangement joins TRBV18 to TRBJ1-2; D is unclear. Germline assignment: CDR1 KGHSH and CDR2 LQKENI. The CDR3 consists of 14 residues. Trimming shortened V by 3 bases and J by 3 bases, and 11 bases separated the two germline ends.

CDR3 loop: CASSRSGSTYNEQFF. CDR3 nucleotides: TGTGCCAGCAGCCGTAGCGGGAGCACCTACAATGAGCAGTTCTTC. V is TRBV7-6 and J is TRBJ2-1, with 9 bases identical to TRBD2. V shed 5 bases and J 2 bases; nucleotides not matched to a gene: 4. Germline CDR1 SGHVS, CDR2 FNYEAQ. The CDR3 sequence is 15 residues long.

This clone came up many times. The chain joins TRBV4-3 to TRBJ1-2; D may be TRBD1 (5 bases). Germline CDR1 reads LGHNA; CDR2 reads YSLEER. Trimming removed 0 bases at V and 7 bases at J, with 21 bases between. The CDR3 covers 17 residues. In DNA, the CDR3 is TGCGCCAGCAGCCAAGATCCCTTTGAGGAAGGGGAGAGTGGCTACACCTTC. Protein sequence: CASSQDPFEEGESGYTF.

The table lists this clone with a count of one. The chain combines TRBV7-3 with TRBJ2-1; the D gene could be TRBD1 or TRBD2 (5 bases each). V was shortened by 4 bases and J by 4 bases, with 14 bases between the two germline ends. Germline V CDR1 and CDR2: SGHTA, FQGTGA. The CDR3 has 15 residues. The chain's CDR3 is CASSSRPGPYNEQFF. The CDR3 DNA follows: TGTGCCAGCAGCTCGAGACCGGGACCGTACAATGAGCAGTTCTTC.

This chain links TRBV7-9 with TRBJ1-1; D is possibly TRBD1 (5 bases). Per the germline V gene, CDR1 is SEHNR and CDR2 is FQNEAQ (reference sequence). Between the trimmed V and J ends, which lost 11 bases and 4 bases, there was a span of 20 bases. This CDR3 spans 14 amino acids. The CDR3 is CASRAAGGVTEAFF. Written as DNA, the CDR3 is TGTGCCTCCCGCGCAGCGGGGGGGGTCACTGAAGCTTTCTTT.

Only a few counts were recorded for this clone. This chain uses TRBV19 with TRBJ1-4, with D possibly matching TRBD1 (6 bases). Germline-derived CDR1 and CDR2 are LNHDA and SQIVND (reference sequence). V was shortened by 6 bases and J by 4 bases, with 12 bases between the two germline ends. The CDR3 length is 14 residues. The CDR3 spells CASSRGRSNEKLFF. CDR3 DNA sequence: TGTGCCAGTAGCAGGGGACGTAGTAATGAAAAACTGTTTTTT. Full variable domain (rest looked up from reference TRBV19 and TRBJ1-4): DGGITQSPKYLFRKEGQNVTLSCEQNLNHDAMYWYRQDPGQGLRLIYYSQIVNDFQKGDIAEGYSVSREKKESFPLTVTSAQKNPTAFYLCASSRGRSNEKLFFGSGTQLSVL.

Only a few counts were recorded for this clone. The same CDR3 can be traced to other DNA sequences in this sample. J is TRBJ2-1 and V is TRBV19; possibly TRBD2 for D (5 bases). This CDR3 is 13 amino acids long. Germline-derived CDR1 and CDR2 are LNHDA and SQIVND (reference sequence). Deletions cut 5 bases from V and 4 bases from J, with 9 bases between. Here the CDR3 DNA reads TGTGCCAGTAGTCCTCGGGGTTACAATGAGCAGTTCTTC. Protein product: CASSPRGYNEQFF. Supplemented by reference TRBV19 and TRBJ2-1, the full variable domain reads DGGITQSPKYLFRKEGQNVTLSCEQNLNHDAMYWYRQDPGQGLRLIYYSQIVNDFQKGDIAEGYSVSREKKESFPLTVTSAQKNPTAFYLCASSPRGYNEQFFGPGTRLTVL.

This chain uses TRBV7-2 with TRBJ1-4, with TRBD1 as a possible D gene (5 bases). CDR3 length equals 15 residues. V was shortened by 1 base and J by 3 bases, with 9 bases between the two germline ends. Germline CDR1 is SGHTA and CDR2 is FQGNSA. For the CDR3, the DNA is TGTGCCAGCAGCTTAGAGGGGCAAGCTAATGAAAAACTGTTTTTT. Protein sequence: CASSLEGQANEKLFF.